The 20 T cell receptor beta chains below come from one sample, sequenced in a study of shared clonotypes between healthy human individuals. This table comes from immunoSEQ multiplex PCR, and its TCRdb copy is limited to in-frame clones, with some not included. This table holds hundreds of thousands of clones, about 96% found once. The material sequenced was naive CD4+ T cells sorted from blood. Subset denoted: CD45RA+ positively selected. All receptors derive from a woman aged 25-40 years in good health.

The V gene is TRBV19, the J gene TRBJ2-4, with 8 bases aligning to TRBD1. Losses at the gene ends were 10 bases for V and 8 bases for J; bases not matched to a gene: 16. CDR3 length equals 15 residues. Germline values: CDR1 LNHDA, CDR2 SQIVND (reference sequence). CDR3 sequence: CATTTGTGGMHIQYF. CDR3 nucleotides: TGTGCCACTACCACCGGGACAGGAGGGATGCACATTCAGTACTTC.

The genes are TRBV27 and TRBJ1-1; 9 bases are shared with TRBD1. V shed 3 bases and J 6 bases; nucleotides not matched to a gene: 8. Looked up from germline, CDR1 is MNHEY and CDR2 is SMNVEV (reference sequence). This CDR3 region has 15 residues. In DNA, the CDR3 is TGTGCCAGCAGTTTTACAGGGGGCACCGTCGCTGAAGCTTTCTTT. Encoded protein: CASSFTGGTVAEAFF.

The chain links TRBV29-1 to TRBJ1-2; 7 bases match TRBD1. CDR1 and CDR2 (germline): SQVTM, ANQGSEA. CDR3 length: 11 residues. V lost 7 bases to trimming and J lost 8 bases; unmatched junction nucleotides: 7. CDR3 DNA sequence: TGCAGCGGTGGGACAGCTCCAGGCTACACCTTC. Translated, it gives CSGGTAPGYTF.

The V call is TRBV5-4, the J call TRBJ2-4; 14 bases match TRBD2. The ends lost 4 bases at V and 3 bases at J; junction bases unmatched: 6. The germline gives CDR1 SGHNT, CDR2 YYREEE (reference sequence). This CDR3 is 17 amino acids long. The CDR3 sequence is CASSPGLAGADKNIQYF. The CDR3 DNA is TGTGCCAGCAGCCCGGGACTAGCGGGAGCGGACAAAAACATTCAGTACTTC.

The V and J genes are TRBV7-3 and TRBJ2-1; TRBD2 aligns across 7 bases. There are 16 residues in the CDR3. Losses at the gene ends were 1 base for V and 4 bases for J; bases not matched to a gene: 7. Germline CDR1 is SGHTA and CDR2 is FQGTGA. The CDR3 DNA reads as TGTGCCAGCAGCTTAAGTGTCCCAGCGGGGTACAATGAGCAGTTCTTC. This gives the protein CASSLSVPAGYNEQFF.

The chain recombines TRBV9 with TRBJ2-5, with a possible D match to TRBD2 (6 bases). This CDR3 is built from 14 residues. The V gene's germline CDR1 is SGDLS and CDR2 YYNGEE. The V gene lost 0 bases and the J gene lost 4 bases, with 10 bases spanning the gap. As DNA, the CDR3 is TGTGCCAGCAGCGTAGCGGGAGTCACAGAGACCCAGTACTTC. It translates to CASSVAGVTETQYF.

The rearrangement links TRBV4-1 to TRBJ1-1; D is unresolved. The CDR3 contains 14 residues. The V end lost 0 bases, the J end lost 4 bases, and 9 bases lay between the germline ends. Germline CDR1 is MGHRA and CDR2 is YSYEKL. CDR3 coding DNA: TGCGCCAGCAGCCAAGATCGTGTTTTCACTGAAGCTTTCTTT. Amino acids: CASSQDRVFTEAFF.

V gene TRBV19 combines with J gene TRBJ1-2, with D possibly TRBD1 on 5 matching bases. The germline V and J ends were trimmed by 5 bases and 4 bases, with 14 bases remaining between them. Germline CDR1 and CDR2: LNHDA and SQIVND (reference sequence). The CDR3 extends over 14 amino acids. The CDR3 spells CASSDAGQLYGYTF. Written as DNA, the CDR3 is TGTGCCAGTAGTGATGCAGGGCAGCTCTATGGCTACACCTTC.

V and J are TRBV29-1 and TRBJ2-2; 8 positions agree with TRBD2. Trimming cost V 6 bases and J 5 bases; bases outside gene matches: 5. The CDR3 totals 13 residues. Germline loops: CDR1 SQVTM, CDR2 ANQGSEA. The CDR3 nucleotides are TGCAGCGTGGGACTAGAGTATACCGGGGAGCTGTTTTTT. Its translation: CSVGLEYTGELFF.

The rearrangement uses TRBV15 and TRBJ1-2, with TRBD1 identical over 7 bases. V shed 2 bases and J 6 bases; nucleotides not matched to a gene: 9. In germline, CDR1 is LNHNV, CDR2 YYDKDF (reference sequence). The CDR3 length is 15 residues. The CDR3 region has the DNA TGTGCCACCAGCAGACTCCAAAACAGGGGAAATGGCTACACCTTC. It is translated as CATSRLQNRGNGYTF.

This clone has just one count. This chain uses TRBV10-2 with TRBJ2-7, with D perhaps matching TRBD1 (6 bases). With 7 bases removed from V and 2 bases from J, the gap between germline ends came to 15 bases. The CDR3 spans 14 residues. Germline V gene data show CDR1 as WSHSY and CDR2 as SAAADI. In DNA, the CDR3 is TGCGCCAGCATGGGACAATATCCGACCTACGAGCAGTACTTC. Encoded protein: CASMGQYPTYEQYF.

The chain is built from TRBV28 and TRBJ2-5, with D maybe TRBD2 (6 bases). The J call is in doubt because the DNA end fits TRBJ2-7 better. This CDR3 comprises 15 residues. Germline loops: CDR1 MDHEN, CDR2 SYDVKM. The CDR3 region has the DNA TGTGCCAGCCGCGATGGGGGGACCTTAACCTACGAGCAGTACTTC. Its translation: CASRDGGTLTYEQYF.

The chain employs TRBV28 and TRBJ1-4, with TRBD1 matching 8 bases. Per the germline V gene, CDR1 is MDHEN and CDR2 is SYDVKM. The CDR3 is 15 residues long. V dropped 6 bases and J dropped 8; count of bases not matched to a gene: 11. CDR3 amino acids: CASSMEWTGWEKLFF. The CDR3 region has the DNA TGTGCCAGCAGCATGGAATGGACAGGGTGGGAAAAACTGTTTTTT.

This chain joins TRBV30 and TRBJ2-2; 7 bases match TRBD2. The CDR3 length is 14 residues. The germline gives CDR1 GTSNPN, CDR2 SVGIG (reference sequence). Trimming took 1 base from V and 3 from J; bases not matched to a gene: 2. This chain's CDR3 is CAWSEGLYTGELFF. CDR3 sequence (DNA): TGTGCCTGGAGTGAGGGACTATACACCGGGGAGCTGTTTTTT.

The chain combines TRBV19 with TRBJ1-5; unclear D gene. The CDR3 consists of 12 residues. V dropped 5 bases and J dropped 9 bases, with 11 bases sitting between them. Germline CDR1 LNHDA, CDR2 SQIVND (reference sequence). For the CDR3, the DNA is TGTGCCAGTAGTCTCAGATCCCGGCCCCAGCATTTT. Translation gives CASSLRSRPQHF.

The rearrangement links TRBV19 to TRBJ2-6, with D unresolved. V was trimmed by 4 bases and J by 2 bases, leaving 6 bases between them. Germline V gives CDR1 LNHDA, CDR2 SQIVND (reference sequence). CDR3 size: 14 residues. The CDR3 DNA reads TGTGCCAGTAGTACGGGTCCTGGGGCCAACGTCCTGACTTTC. Translated: CASSTGPGANVLTF.

This chain joins TRBV11-2 and TRBJ1-3, with D hard to call. The CDR3 has 14 residues. V was trimmed by 2 bases and J by 4 bases, leaving 9 bases between them. Germline V gene sequence: CDR1 SGHAT, CDR2 FQNNGV. CDR3 sequence: CASSLSPRGNTIYF. The CDR3 nucleotides are TGTGCCAGCAGCTTAAGTCCGCGAGGAAACACCATATATTTT. Variable domain in full (rest from reference TRBV11-2 and TRBJ1-3): EAGVAQSPRYKIIEKRQSVAFWCNPISGHATLYWYQQILGQGPKLLIQFQNNGVVDDSQLPKDRFSAERLKGVDSTLKIQPAKLEDSAVYLCASSLSPRGNTIYFGEGSWLTVV.

The chain is built from TRBV6-1 and TRBJ1-5; D perhaps matches TRBD1 (6 bases). This CDR3 is 15 amino acids long. Germline loops: CDR1 MNHNS, CDR2 SASEGT. Trimming left V 7 bases short and J 3 bases short, with 16 bases between. Here the CDR3 DNA reads TGTGCCAGCATCTACCCCGGGACACTCAATCAGCCCCAGCATTTT. This translates into CASIYPGTLNQPQHF.

The chain couples TRBV10-1 to TRBJ2-1; 11 nucleotides match TRBD2. The length of the CDR3 is 16 residues. Germline lookup yields CDR1 WNHNN and CDR2 SYGVQD (reference sequence). Trimming took 2 bases from V and 5 from J; bases not matched to a gene: 5. The CDR3 DNA follows: TGCGCCAGCAGTGAGATCGGTAGCGGGAGGGACAATGAGCAGTTCTTC. This sequence encodes CASSEIGSGRDNEQFF.

This rearrangement joins TRBV28 to TRBJ2-1; 11 bases are a match to TRBD2. V lost 3 bases, J lost 4 bases, and 8 bases stayed unmatched. This CDR3 spans 17 amino acids. CDR1 and CDR2 (germline): MDHEN, SYDVKM. DNA for the CDR3: TGTGCCAGCAGTTTTCATCCTAGCGGGAGGAGTTACAATGAGCAGTTCTTC. Encoded protein: CASSFHPSGRSYNEQFF.